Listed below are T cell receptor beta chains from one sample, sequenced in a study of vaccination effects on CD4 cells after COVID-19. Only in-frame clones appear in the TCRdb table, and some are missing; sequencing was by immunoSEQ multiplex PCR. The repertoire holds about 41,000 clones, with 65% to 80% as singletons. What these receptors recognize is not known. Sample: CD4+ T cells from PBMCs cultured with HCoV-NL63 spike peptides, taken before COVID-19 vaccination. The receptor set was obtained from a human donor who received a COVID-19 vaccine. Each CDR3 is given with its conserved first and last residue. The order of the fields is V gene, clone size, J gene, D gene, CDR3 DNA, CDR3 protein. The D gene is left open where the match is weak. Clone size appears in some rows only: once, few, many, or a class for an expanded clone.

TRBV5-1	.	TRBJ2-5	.	TGCGCCAGCAGCTCCTCCAGACTGCCTCAAGAGACCCAGTACTTC	CASSSSRLPQETQYF
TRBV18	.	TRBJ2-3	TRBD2	TGTGCCAGCTCAGCCGGGACTACTAGCACAGATACGCAGTATTTT	CASSAGTTSTDTQYF
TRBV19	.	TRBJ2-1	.	TGTGCCAGTAGTATGACAGACAATGAGCAGTTCTTC	CASSMTDNEQFF
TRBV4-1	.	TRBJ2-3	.	TGCGCCAGCAGCCAATACAGGGATCGTGCAGATACGCAGTATTTT	CASSQYRDRADTQYF
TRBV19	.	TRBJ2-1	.	TGTGCCAGTGGAGCGGGCCCAACCTACAATGAGCAGTTCTTC	CASGAGPTYNEQFF
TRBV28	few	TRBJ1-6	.	TGTGCCAGCAGTTTAAGGGGGGGCCTCTATAATTCACCCCTCCACTTT	CASSLRGGLYNSPLHF
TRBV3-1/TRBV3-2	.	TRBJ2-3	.	TGTGCCAGCAGCCAAGTTACGGATACGCAGTATTTT	CASSQVTDTQYF
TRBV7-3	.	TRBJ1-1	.	TGTGCCAGCAGCTTAACCGTCGGGACCGGGGCTTTCTTT	CASSLTVGTGAFF
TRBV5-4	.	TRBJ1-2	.	TGTGCCAGCAGCTTGTATGAAGGCAATAACTATGGCTACACCTTC	CASSLYEGNNYGYTF
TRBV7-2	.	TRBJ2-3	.	TGTGCCAGCAGCTTAGTCGCAGAAACCACAGATACGCAGTATTTT	CASSLVAETTDTQYF
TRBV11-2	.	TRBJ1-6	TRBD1	TGTGCCAGCAGCTTGGGGATTGGGACAGCCAGCTCCTATAATTCACCCCTCCACTTT	CASSLGIGTASSYNSPLHF
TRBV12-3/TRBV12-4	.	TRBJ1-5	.	TGTGCCAGCAGAAAGGAGGGTTTACAGCCCCAGCATTTT	CASRKEGLQPQHF
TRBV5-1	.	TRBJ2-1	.	TGCGCCAGCAGCTGGCGCCTCCTTGAGCAGCAGTTCTTC	CASSWRLLEQQFF
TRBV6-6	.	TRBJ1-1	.	TGTGCCAGCAGTTACTCGAGGGGCGGAAAAAACACTGAAGCTTTCTTT	CASSYSRGGKNTEAFF
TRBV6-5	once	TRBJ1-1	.	TGTGCCAGCAGTTACTCCCTGGGGGACACTGAAGCTTTCTTT	CASSYSLGDTEAFF
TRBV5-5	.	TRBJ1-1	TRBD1	TGTGCCAGCAGCCTCGGGACAGTCACTGAAGCTTTCTTT	CASSLGTVTEAFF
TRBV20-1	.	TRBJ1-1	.	TGCAGTGCGACAAACCGCGAAGCTTTCTTT	CSATNREAFF
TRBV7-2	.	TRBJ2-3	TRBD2	TGTGCCAGCAGCTTCGGGGGGGCAGGCACAGATACGCAGTATTTT	CASSFGGAGTDTQYF
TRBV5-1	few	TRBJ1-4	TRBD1	TGCGCCAGCAGCTCGGGAAGGGGGCAGAATGAAAAACTGTTTTTT	CASSSGRGQNEKLFF
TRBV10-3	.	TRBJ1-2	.	TGTGCCATCAATGACCTCGGGAGCTATGGCTACACCTTC	CAINDLGSYGYTF
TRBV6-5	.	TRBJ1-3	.	TGTGCCAGTCTCGGAAACGCTGGAAACACCATATATTTT	CASLGNAGNTIYF
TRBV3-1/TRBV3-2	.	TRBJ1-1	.	TGTGCCAGCAGCCTACAGAGAAACACTGAAGCTTTCTTT	CASSLQRNTEAFF
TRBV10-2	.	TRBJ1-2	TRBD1	TGCGCCAGCAGTGACGACAGGGGACAGCGTGGCTACACCTTC	CASSDDRGQRGYTF
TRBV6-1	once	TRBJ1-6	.	TGTGCCAGCAGTGAGGGGGGAGCCGCGAATTCACCCCTCCACTTT	CASSEGGAANSPLHF
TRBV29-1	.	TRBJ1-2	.	TGCAGCGTTTCTAAGGGAGACTATGGCTACACCTTC	CSVSKGDYGYTF
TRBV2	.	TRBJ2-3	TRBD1	TGTGCCAGCAGTCATGCATCACAGGGGACAGATACGCAGTATTTT	CASSHASQGTDTQYF
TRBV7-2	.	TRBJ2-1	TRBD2	TGTGCCAGCGGTAGCGGGGGGGCCCTCTACAATGAGCAGTTCTTC	CASGSGGALYNEQFF
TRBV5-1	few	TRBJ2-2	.	TGCGCCAGCAGAATCAGGGAAGTCACCGGGGAGCTGTTTTTT	CASRIREVTGELFF
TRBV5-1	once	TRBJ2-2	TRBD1	TGCGCCAGCAGCCCAGGATGGGCAGGGGGCAACACCGGGGAGCTGTTTTTT	CASSPGWAGGNTGELFF
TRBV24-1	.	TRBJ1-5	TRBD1	TGTGCCACCAGTGAGGGTAACAGGGGGGACCAGCCCCAGCATTTT	CATSEGNRGDQPQHF
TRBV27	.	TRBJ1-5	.	TGTGCCAGCAGATTGACGGTCATCCAGCCCCAGCATTTT	CASRLTVIQPQHF
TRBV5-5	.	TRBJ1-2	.	TGTGCCAGCAGCATGGCGACAGATATGAACTATGGCTACACCTTC	CASSMATDMNYGYTF
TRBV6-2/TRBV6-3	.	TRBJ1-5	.	TGTGCCAGCAGTTCTACCTACGTCGGGGAAAAAGGACGACCCCAGCATTTT	CASSSTYVGEKGRPQHF
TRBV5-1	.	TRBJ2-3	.	TGCGCCAGCAGCTTCGGAGGGGGGGCGGATACGCAGTATTTT	CASSFGGGADTQYF
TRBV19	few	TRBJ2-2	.	TGTGCCAGTAGTATACGGGTAAACACCGGGGAGCTGTTTTTT	CASSIRVNTGELFF
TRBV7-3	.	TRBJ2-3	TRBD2	TGTGCCAGCAGCTTATCAGCGGGGGGGGGCACAGATACGCAGTATTTT	CASSLSAGGGTDTQYF
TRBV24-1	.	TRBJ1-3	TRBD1	TGTGCCACCAGTGACCCGACAGGGAGCTCTGGAAACACCATATATTTT	CATSDPTGSSGNTIYF
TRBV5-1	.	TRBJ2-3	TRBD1	TGCGCCAGCAGCTTGAGATACCGGGACAGGGGCGCAGGCGATACGCAGTATTTT	CASSLRYRDRGAGDTQYF
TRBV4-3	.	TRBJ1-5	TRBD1	TGCGCCAGCAGCCGCAACAGGGGGCGCTCTGGTCAGCCCCAGCATTTT	CASSRNRGRSGQPQHF
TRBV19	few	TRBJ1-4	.	TGTGCCAGTAGAAAGACGGGAGTAGAAAAACTGTTTTTT	CASRKTGVEKLFF
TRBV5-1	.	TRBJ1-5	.	TGCGCCAGCAGCGAGGGGAACGGCAATCAGCCCCAGCATTTT	CASSEGNGNQPQHF
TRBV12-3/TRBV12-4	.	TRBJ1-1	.	TGTGCCAGCAGTCTGGGGCGGGACACTGAAGCTTTCTTT	CASSLGRDTEAFF
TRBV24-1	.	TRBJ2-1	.	TGTGCCACCTCCTGGGGGGATGAGCAGTTCTTC	CATSWGDEQFF
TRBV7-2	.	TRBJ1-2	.	TGTGCCAGCAGCTTAGGTCAGGACTATGGCTACACCTTC	CASSLGQDYGYTF
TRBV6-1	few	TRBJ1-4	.	TGTGCCAGCAGTGGTGGACACCTCGCAACTAATGAAAAACTGTTTTTT	CASSGGHLATNEKLFF
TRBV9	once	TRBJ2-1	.	TGTGCCAGCAGCGCCAAAACCAGGGGTTCAACCCCCTCTAGCTCCTACAATGAGCAGTTCTTC	CASSAKTRGSTPSSSYNEQFF
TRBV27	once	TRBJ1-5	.	TGTGCCAGCAGTTTGGCAGGGCGGGGTCAGCCCCAGCATTTT	CASSLAGRGQPQHF
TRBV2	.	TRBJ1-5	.	TGTGCCAGCAGTGAAATTGGGTACCGCAATCAGCCCCAGCATTTT	CASSEIGYRNQPQHF
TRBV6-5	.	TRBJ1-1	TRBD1	TGTGCCAGCAGCAAAGGGACAGGGAACACTGAAGCTTTCTTT	CASSKGTGNTEAFF
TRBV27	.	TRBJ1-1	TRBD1	TGTGCCAGCAGTCCGACGTGGACAGGGGGCACTGAAGCTTTCTTT	CASSPTWTGGTEAFF
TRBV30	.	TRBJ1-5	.	TGTGCCTGGAGTATAGGTCCGCATCAGCCCCAGCATTTT	CAWSIGPHQPQHF
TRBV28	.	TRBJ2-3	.	TGTGCCAGCAGTTTGTCTTCGGCGGGGGCCTCCAAAGATACGCAGTATTTT	CASSLSSAGASKDTQYF
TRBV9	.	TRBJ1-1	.	TGTGCCAGCAGCGTATTGGGGATGAACACTGAAGCTTTCTTT	CASSVLGMNTEAFF
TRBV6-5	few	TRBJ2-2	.	TGTGCCAGCAGTTACGGGCCCGGGGAGCTGTTTTTT	CASSYGPGELFF
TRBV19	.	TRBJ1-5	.	TGTGCCAGTAGTATGGTCACCCTTCGGAATCAGCCCCAGCATTTT	CASSMVTLRNQPQHF
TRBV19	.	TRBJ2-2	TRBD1	TGTGCCAGTAGCCGGGGGACAGGCTCGAACACCGGGGAGCTGTTTTTT	CASSRGTGSNTGELFF
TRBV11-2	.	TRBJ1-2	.	TGTGCCAGCAGCTTAGGGGGGTACGGCTACACCTTC	CASSLGGYGYTF
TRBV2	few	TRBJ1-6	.	TGTGCCAGCAGTCTATCGGGGTTAGATAATTCACCCCTCCACTTT	CASSLSGLDNSPLHF
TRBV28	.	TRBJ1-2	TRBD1	TGTGCCAGCAGTTTCCAGGACAGGTTCTATGGCTACACCTTC	CASSFQDRFYGYTF
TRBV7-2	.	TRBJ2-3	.	TGTGCCAGCAGCTTAGCCCACAGTTACACAGATACGCAGTATTTT	CASSLAHSYTDTQYF